The rows below give T cell receptor beta chains drawn from one sample of a study of naive and memory T cell subsets. Using its own MiXCR run on the UMI-ligation and nested PCR reads, TCRdb lists one record per CDR3 protein. The sample includes about 120,000 distinct CDR3 sequences, around 35% of them seen just once. Material: central memory CD4+ T cells from blood. The source of these receptors is a human donor in good health. Each CDR3 is given with its conserved first and last residue. D genes are given only for firm matches. Clone size is stated in some rows and not others, as once, few, many or a class when expanded.

D: TRBD1
size: .
length: 15
J: TRBJ2-2
V: TRBV6-2/TRBV6-3
CDR3: CASSYGTVNTGELFF
DNA: TGTGCCAGCAGTTACGGGACAGTAAACACCGGGGAGCTGTTTTTT

D: .
size: .
length: 13
J: TRBJ2-1
V: TRBV6-5
CDR3: CASSEKRGGKQFF
DNA: TGTGCCAGCAGTGAGAAAAGGGGGGGAAAGCAGTTCTTC

D: TRBD1
size: few
length: 15
J: TRBJ2-1
V: TRBV11-1
CDR3: CASSPRTGLRNEQFF
DNA: TGTGCCAGCAGCCCCAGGACAGGTTTGCGAAATGAGCAGTTCTTC

D: .
size: .
length: 14
J: TRBJ2-1
V: TRBV18
CDR3: CASSPLSRNNEQFF
DNA: TGTGCCAGCTCACCACTTTCTAGGAACAATGAGCAGTTCTTC

D: TRBD2
size: few
length: 15
J: TRBJ2-3
V: TRBV5-1
CDR3: CASSLSGKFTDTQYF
DNA: TGCGCCAGCAGCCTTAGCGGGAAGTTCACAGATACGCAGTATTTT

D: .
size: few
length: 14
J: TRBJ1-5
V: TRBV15
CDR3: CATSREGLLKPQHF
DNA: TGTGCCACCAGCAGAGAGGGCCTATTAAAGCCCCAGCATTTT

D: TRBD1
size: .
length: 14
J: TRBJ1-2
V: TRBV7-2
CDR3: CASSSHGGQGSYTF
DNA: TGTGCCAGCAGCTCTCATGGGGGACAGGGTAGCTACACCTTC

D: .
size: .
length: 16
J: TRBJ2-1
V: TRBV19
CDR3: CASTPRVVNSYNEQFF
DNA: TGTGCCAGTACCCCCCGGGTGGTCAACTCCTACAATGAGCAGTTCTTC

D: .
size: many
length: 11
J: TRBJ1-1
V: TRBV20-1
CDR3: CSAWRGTEAFF
DNA: TGCAGTGCTTGGAGGGGCACTGAAGCTTTCTTT

D: TRBD2
size: few
length: 15
J: TRBJ2-1
V: TRBV12-3/TRBV12-4
CDR3: CASSFRGRGYNEQFF
DNA: TGTGCCAGCAGTTTTCGGGGGAGGGGTTACAATGAGCAGTTCTTC

D: .
size: .
length: 13
J: TRBJ1-2
V: TRBV10-3
CDR3: CAISESAEYGYTF
DNA: TGTGCCATCAGTGAGTCGGCAGAGTATGGCTACACCTTC

D: TRBD2
size: .
length: 14
J: TRBJ2-3
V: TRBV11-2
CDR3: CASSISGKGNTQYF
DNA: TGTGCCAGCAGCATTAGCGGGAAGGGAAATACGCAGTATTTT

D: .
size: few
length: 16
J: TRBJ2-7
V: TRBV30
CDR3: CAWSGQEGTLDYEQYF
DNA: TGTGCCTGGAGTGGCCAAGAGGGGACTCTAGACTACGAGCAGTACTTC

D: .
size: .
length: 8
J: TRBJ2-7
V: TRBV4-1
CDR3: CASSQHHF
DNA: TGCGCCAGCAGCCAACACCACTTC

D: .
size: few
length: 12
J: TRBJ2-3
V: TRBV20-1
CDR3: CSAPLVADTQYF
DNA: TGCAGTGCACCCTTGGTAGCAGATACGCAGTATTTT

D: .
size: .
length: 16
J: TRBJ2-5
V: TRBV6-5
CDR3: CASSKTSLPILETQYF
DNA: TGTGCCAGCAGTAAGACTAGTCTGCCTATCTTAGAGACCCAGTACTTC

D: .
size: once
length: 14
J: TRBJ2-3
V: TRBV18
CDR3: CASSQTSSTDTQYF
DNA: TGTGCCAGCTCACAAACTAGCAGCACAGATACGCAGTATTTT

D: .
size: many
length: 15
J: TRBJ2-1
V: TRBV3-1
CDR3: CASSQPTGTDNEQFF
DNA: TGTGCCAGCAGCCAACCGACTGGGACCGACAATGAGCAGTTCTTC

D: .
size: .
length: 12
J: TRBJ1-5
V: TRBV6-5
CDR3: CASSYAGGPQHF
DNA: TGTGCCAGCAGTTACGCTGGGGGGCCCCAGCATTTT

D: TRBD2
size: few
length: 14
J: TRBJ2-2
V: TRBV18
CDR3: CASSRGGNTGELFF
DNA: TGTGCCAGCTCACGCGGGGGGAACACCGGGGAGCTGTTTTTT

D: .
size: few
length: 14
J: TRBJ1-6
V: TRBV6-2/TRBV6-3
CDR3: CASRRDSLNSPLHF
DNA: TGTGCCAGCAGGAGGGACTCCTTGAATTCACCCCTCCACTTT

D: .
size: few
length: 14
J: TRBJ1-4
V: TRBV6-5
CDR3: CASRTSGFDEKLFF
DNA: TGTGCCAGCAGAACGTCAGGTTTCGATGAAAAACTGTTTTTT

D: TRBD2
size: few
length: 16
J: TRBJ2-1
V: TRBV3-1
CDR3: CASLGGLAGGQNEQFF
DNA: TGTGCCAGCCTAGGGGGACTAGCGGGAGGTCAAAATGAGCAGTTCTTC

D: .
size: .
length: 16
J: TRBJ2-2
V: TRBV6-6
CDR3: CASSYVAAHGTGELFF
DNA: TGTGCCAGCAGTTACGTGGCAGCCCATGGGACCGGGGAGCTGTTTTTT

D: .
size: .
length: 14
J: TRBJ1-2
V: TRBV9
CDR3: CASRNEEGYYGYTF
DNA: TGTGCCAGCCGGAACGAGGAAGGGTACTATGGCTACACCTTC

D: TRBD1
size: .
length: 16
J: TRBJ1-3
V: TRBV19
CDR3: CASSSPGTGAGNTIYF
DNA: TGTGCCAGTAGTTCCCCCGGGACAGGGGCTGGAAACACCATATATTTT

D: TRBD2
size: once
length: 15
J: TRBJ2-5
V: TRBV12-3/TRBV12-4
CDR3: CASSPTGRQVETQYF
DNA: TGTGCCAGCAGTCCTACCGGGAGGCAGGTGGAGACCCAGTACTTC